The T cell receptor beta chain under discussion was sequenced for a study of shared clonotypes between healthy human individuals. The overall study: Three plates were used per donor for CD4 naive, three for CD4 memory, two for CD8 naive and one for CD8 memory.

The table came from immunoSEQ multiplex PCR; TCRdb's copy has only in-frame clones and leaves some out. The table includes about 1.5 million clones, 98% detected once. CDR1 and CDR2 (germline): LNHDA, SQIVND (reference sequence). This CDR3 is built from 13 residues. Trimming removed 5 bases from V and 6 bases from J, with 11 bases in between. The receptor was isolated from a man younger than 45 in good health. The chain combines TRBV19 with TRBJ2-1; D gene ambiguous. Sequencing used naive CD4+ T cells sorted from blood. Indicated subset: CD45RA+ positively selected. CDR3 amino acids: CASSATNGNEQFF. The CDR3 coding sequence is TGTGCCAGTAGTGCCACTAACGGCAATGAGCAGTTCTTC. Combining the CDR3 with reference TRBV19 and TRBJ2-1 gives the whole variable domain DGGITQSPKYLFRKEGQNVTLSCEQNLNHDAMYWYRQDPGQGLRLIYYSQIVNDFQKGDIAEGYSVSREKKESFPLTVTSAQKNPTAFYLCASSATNGNEQFFGPGTRLTVL.